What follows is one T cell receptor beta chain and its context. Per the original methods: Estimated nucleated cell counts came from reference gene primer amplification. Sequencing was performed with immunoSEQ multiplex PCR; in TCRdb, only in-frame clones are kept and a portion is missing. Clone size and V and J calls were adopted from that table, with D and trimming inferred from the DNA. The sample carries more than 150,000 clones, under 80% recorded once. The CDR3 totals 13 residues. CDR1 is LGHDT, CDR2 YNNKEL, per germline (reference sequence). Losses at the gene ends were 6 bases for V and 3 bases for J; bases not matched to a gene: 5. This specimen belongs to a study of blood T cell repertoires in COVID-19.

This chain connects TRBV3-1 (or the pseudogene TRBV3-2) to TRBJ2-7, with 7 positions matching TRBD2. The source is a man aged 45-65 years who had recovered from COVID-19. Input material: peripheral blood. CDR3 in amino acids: CASSSGQGYEQYF. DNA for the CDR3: TGTGCCAGCAGTAGCGGGCAGGGCTACGAGCAGTACTTC.